Below are 8 T cell receptor beta chains sequenced from a single sample in a study of blood T cell repertoires in COVID-19. TCRdb's copy holds only in-frame clones and misses some; the assay was immunoSEQ multiplex PCR. The sample contains roughly 140,000 clones, around 76% of which appear only once. Source material: peripheral blood. The source of these receptors is a man aged 60 to 75 with acute or convalescent COVID-19.

A note on this clone: This sample includes further DNA sequences coding for the same CDR3. The V and J genes are TRBV6-4 and TRBJ2-3, with D possibly TRBD2 on 6 matching bases. Germline V gene lookup returns CDR1 MRHNA and CDR2 SNTAGT. The V and J ends lost 2 bases and 1 base respectively, with 10 bases between them. The CDR3 length is 15 residues. The CDR3 nucleotides are TGTGCCAGCAGTGACCCGGGACTCGGCACAGATACGCAGTATTTT. Protein sequence: CASSDPGLGTDTQYF.

This clone was picked up a small number of times. The chain uses TRBV29-1 and TRBJ2-3; 9 bases fit TRBD1. Germline V gives CDR1 SQVTM, CDR2 ANQGSEA. V lost 7 bases, J lost 6 bases, and 5 bases stayed unmatched. The CDR3 runs to 12 residues. The CDR3 here is CSGYRGRDTQYF. DNA for the CDR3: TGCAGCGGTTACAGGGGGCGGGATACGCAGTATTTT.

This chain connects TRBV2 to TRBJ1-1; 7 nucleotides match TRBD1. V gave up 3 bases and J gave up 0 bases; unmatched junction bases: 1. Germline V gene data show CDR1 as SNHLY and CDR2 as FYNNEI. CDR3 length: 14 amino acids. CDR3 amino acids: CASSEGQLNTEAFF. CDR3 sequence (DNA): TGTGCCAGCAGTGAGGGACAGCTGAACACTGAAGCTTTCTTT.

A few counts support this clone. The chain recombines TRBV2 with TRBJ2-7; 7 positions match TRBD1. The germline CDR1 and CDR2 sequences are SNHLY and FYNNEI. This CDR3 has 14 amino acids. V lost 7 bases to trimming and J lost 2 bases; unmatched junction nucleotides: 8. The CDR3 DNA sequence: TGTGCCAGCAACTCCGGGACAGACCCCTACGAGCAGTACTTC. Protein: CASNSGTDPYEQYF.

The chain employs TRBV5-1 and TRBJ2-1; D is perhaps TRBD2 (6 bases). Trimming removed 5 bases at V and 6 bases at J, with 9 bases between. Germline CDR1 and CDR2: SGHRS and YFSETQ. The CDR3 runs to 12 residues. CDR3 DNA: TGCGCCAGCAGTATTAGCGGCAATGAGCAGTTCTTC. Translated: CASSISGNEQFF. The complete variable domain, with remaining parts taken from reference TRBV5-1 and TRBJ2-1, reads KAGVTQTPRYLIKTRGQQVTLSCSPISGHRSVSWYQQTPGQGLQFLFEYFSETQRNKGNFPGRFSGRQFSNSRSEMNVSTLELGDSALYLCASSISGNEQFFGPGTRLTVL.

The chain couples TRBV6-5 to TRBJ2-1; 14 bases fit TRBD2. This CDR3 spans 14 amino acids. The ends lost 10 bases at V and 7 bases at J; junction bases unmatched: 6. CDR1 and CDR2 from the germline V gene are MNHEY and SVGAGI. The CDR3 nucleotides read TGTGCCATCGGACTAGCGGGAGGTTGGAATGAGCAGTTCTTC. Translation: CAIGLAGGWNEQFF.

The chain recombines TRBV18 with TRBJ2-5; perhaps TRBD1 as D (6 bases). Per germline, CDR1 KGHSH and CDR2 LQKENI. The CDR3 totals 15 residues. V was clipped by 4 bases and J by 5 bases, with 17 bases between them. CDR3: CASSQTSQGGETQYF. For the CDR3, the DNA is TGTGCCAGCTCACAGACGTCACAGGGCGGGGAGACCCAGTACTTC.

The V call is TRBV27, the J call TRBJ1-2; 12 nucleotides align to TRBD1. V dropped 1 base and J dropped 8; count of bases not matched to a gene: 11. This CDR3 has 17 amino acids. In germline, CDR1 is MNHEY, CDR2 SMNVEV (reference sequence). The CDR3: CASSLYGTGGAPGGYTF. Here the CDR3 DNA reads TGTGCCAGCAGTTTATATGGGACAGGGGGCGCCCCGGGGGGCTACACCTTC.